This T cell receptor beta chain appears in the sequencing data of a study of regulatory T cells in long-lasting Graves disease. Study information: Graves' patients who were just diagnosed had used antithyroid drugs for under 3 months.

Indicated time point: newly diagnosed GD, antithyroid drugs for less than 3 months. The authors made the TCR library using RNA they extracted from PBMCs. In each case, Graves' disease was diagnosed per American Thyroid Association guidelines. Patients came from an endocrinology department in Xi'an, China. CDR3-region Arm-PCR and iRepertoire HTBI primers produced the TCR beta libraries. TCRdb re-derived calls from the multiplex PCR reads in MiXCR, one entry per CDR3 protein. The repertoire holds under 250,000 distinct CDR3 sequences, with 20% as singletons. V shed 3 bases, J shed 3 bases, and the junction held 3 bases outside the gene matches. The CDR3 length is 16 residues. Germline CDR1 SGHAT, CDR2 FQNNGV. This clonotype showed up many times.

This sequence originates from a female donor with Graves disease. The rearrangement joins TRBV11-2 to TRBJ2-5, with 14 bases matching TRBD2. Sequenced material: peripheral blood mononuclear cells (PBMCs), taken at new diagnosis, from a patient treated with antithyroid drugs. The CDR3 here is CASSFETSGREETQYF. CDR3 nucleotides: TGTGCCAGCAGCTTCGAGACTAGCGGGAGGGAAGAGACCCAGTACTTC.